This T cell receptor (beta chain) was profiled in a study of blood T cell repertoires in COVID-19. Background on the study: PBMCs, B-cell-depleted T cells, or T cells provided the cDNA or gDNA that made up the material.

The V gene's germline CDR1 is MNHEY and CDR2 SVGAGI. The V and J ends lost 4 bases and 0 bases, in that order; junction bases with no gene match: 5. CDR3 length: 16 residues. In the authors' workflow: Counts of nucleated cells, estimated from reference gene primer amplification, were obtained. Produced via immunoSEQ multiplex PCR; TCRdb's table is partial and in-frame only. The V and J calls and clone size come from that table; D and trimming were worked out from the DNA. The table includes 110,000 or so clones, approximately 90% detected once. The chain is built from TRBV6-5 and TRBJ2-3; 9 bases match TRBD2. The sequence derives from a human donor in a cohort sampled during active COVID-19. The specimen was peripheral blood. The CDR3 protein is CASSSLAGRSTDTQYF. The CDR3 nucleotides read TGTGCCAGCAGTTCGCTAGCGGGACGAAGCACAGATACGCAGTATTTT.